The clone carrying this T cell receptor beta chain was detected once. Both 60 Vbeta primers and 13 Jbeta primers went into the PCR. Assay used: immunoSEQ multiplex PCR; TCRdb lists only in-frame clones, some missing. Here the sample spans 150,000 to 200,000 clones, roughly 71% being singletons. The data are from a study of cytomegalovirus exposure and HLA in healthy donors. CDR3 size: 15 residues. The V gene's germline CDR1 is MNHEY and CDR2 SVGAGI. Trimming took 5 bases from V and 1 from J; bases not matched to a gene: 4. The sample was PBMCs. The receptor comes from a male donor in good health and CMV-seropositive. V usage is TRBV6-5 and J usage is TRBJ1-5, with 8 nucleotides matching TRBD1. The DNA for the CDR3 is TGTGCCAGCAGTGCTGACAGGGGCAGCAATCAGCCCCAGCATTTT. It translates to CASSADRGSNQPQHF.